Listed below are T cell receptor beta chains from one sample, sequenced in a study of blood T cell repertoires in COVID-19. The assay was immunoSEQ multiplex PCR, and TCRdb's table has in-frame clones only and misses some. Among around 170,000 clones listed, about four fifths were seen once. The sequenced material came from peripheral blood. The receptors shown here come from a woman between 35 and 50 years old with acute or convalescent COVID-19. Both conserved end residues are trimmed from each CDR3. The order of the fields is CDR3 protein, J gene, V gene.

CDR3: ASSYSLGDTQY; J: TRBJ2-3; V: TRBV6-6
CDR3: ASSFGTSYPF; J: TRBJ1-1; V: TRBV28
CDR3: ASADTSGTYSSTDTQY; J: TRBJ2-3; V: TRBV18
CDR3: SASYPGTSGSEIHEQY; J: TRBJ2-7; V: TRBV20-1
CDR3: ASSLNGEVETQY; J: TRBJ2-5; V: TRBV5-1
CDR3: ASSNAGQTNYSNQPQH; J: TRBJ1-5; V: TRBV21-1
CDR3: ASSLEEAQPQH; J: TRBJ1-5; V: TRBV11-1
CDR3: ASSYPASGGGTQY; J: TRBJ2-5; V: TRBV28
CDR3: ATSGQGGNQPQH; J: TRBJ1-5; V: TRBV15
CDR3: ASSLIAGVPGASYEQY; J: TRBJ2-7; V: TRBV5-1
CDR3: ASSPAGLEKGYIQY; J: TRBJ2-4; V: TRBV5-6
CDR3: ASSSRVATIGKLF; J: TRBJ1-4; V: TRBV7-9
CDR3: ASSELLAGGWNEQF; J: TRBJ2-1; V: TRBV27
CDR3: ASSRGGSEQY; J: TRBJ2-7; V: TRBV11-2
CDR3: ASSRTGLSSYNEQF; J: TRBJ2-1; V: TRBV3-1/TRBV3-2
CDR3: ASGDREGGNTIY; J: TRBJ1-3; V: TRBV19
CDR3: ASSVVPGGVGELF; J: TRBJ2-2; V: TRBV9
CDR3: ASRLWSGLRGKLF; J: TRBJ1-4; V: TRBV19
CDR3: ASSRTGEQPQH; J: TRBJ1-5; V: TRBV5-1
CDR3: ASSFRGAGNQPQH; J: TRBJ1-5; V: TRBV27
CDR3: ASSLQGSAEAF; J: TRBJ1-1; V: TRBV6-1
CDR3: ASSQDYWIRRPSTNEKLF; J: TRBJ1-4; V: TRBV3-1/TRBV3-2
CDR3: ASSLSGTGGPHGYT; J: TRBJ1-2; V: TRBV7-9
CDR3: ASSHPWTGGSYEQY; J: TRBJ2-7; V: TRBV28
CDR3: ASSPPRTATVFSGYT; J: TRBJ1-2; V: TRBV18
CDR3: ASSPGGTGSDTQY; J: TRBJ2-3; V: TRBV6-4
CDR3: ASSERVFLGPSTDTQY; J: TRBJ2-3; V: TRBV6-4
CDR3: AWRGKTGGQPQH; J: TRBJ1-5; V: TRBV30
CDR3: ASSPGLYNEQF; J: TRBJ2-1; V: TRBV4-1
CDR3: ASSFLGTVSGNTIY; J: TRBJ1-3; V: TRBV7-3
CDR3: ASPPPPPGFWDTEAF; J: TRBJ1-1; V: TRBV19
CDR3: ASSAHTAAVVY; J: TRBJ1-3; V: TRBV7-8
CDR3: ASRNRGYNSPLH; J: TRBJ1-6; V: TRBV6-5
CDR3: ASNQREGTEETQY; J: TRBJ2-5; V: TRBV2
CDR3: ASSLDVSTRVYGYT; J: TRBJ1-2; V: TRBV5-8
CDR3: ASSIALGGPPGNQPQH; J: TRBJ1-5; V: TRBV19
CDR3: ASSYSTRDSYGYT; J: TRBJ1-2; V: TRBV6-5